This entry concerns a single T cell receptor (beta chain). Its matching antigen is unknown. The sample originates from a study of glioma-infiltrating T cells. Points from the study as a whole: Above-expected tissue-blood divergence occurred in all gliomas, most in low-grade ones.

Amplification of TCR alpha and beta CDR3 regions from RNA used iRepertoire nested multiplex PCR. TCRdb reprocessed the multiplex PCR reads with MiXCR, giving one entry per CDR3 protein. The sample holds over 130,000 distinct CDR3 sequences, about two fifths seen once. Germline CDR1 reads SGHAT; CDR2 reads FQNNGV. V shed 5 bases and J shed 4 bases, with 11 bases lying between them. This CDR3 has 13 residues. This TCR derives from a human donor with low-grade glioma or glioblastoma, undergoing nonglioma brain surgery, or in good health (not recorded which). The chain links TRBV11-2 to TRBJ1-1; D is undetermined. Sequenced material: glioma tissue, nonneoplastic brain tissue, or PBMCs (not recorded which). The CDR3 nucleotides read TGTGCCAGCAGCCGGTCGTCGGGCACTGAAGCTTTCTTT. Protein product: CASSRSSGTEAFF.